This T cell receptor (beta chain) was sequenced in a study of cytomegalovirus exposure and HLA in healthy donors. V lost 2 bases and J 0 bases, leaving 10 bases between the germline ends. The CDR3 loop spans 15 amino acids. Germline V gives CDR1 LNHDA, CDR2 SQIVND (reference sequence). PCR primers comprised 60 Vbeta and 13 Jbeta primers. Assay: immunoSEQ multiplex PCR; the TCRdb copy retains only in-frame clones and omits some. The table includes about 140,000 clones, about three quarters detected once. The sequence derives from a male donor in good health and CMV-seronegative. The genes are TRBV19 and TRBJ1-1, with unresolved D. Sequenced material: PBMCs. The CDR3 DNA is TGTGCCAGTAGTATAAGTCTGGGCATGAACACTGAAGCTTTCTTT. Translated, it gives CASSISLGMNTEAFF.